One and the same sample provided the 5 T cell receptor beta chains below, sequenced in a study of cytomegalovirus exposure and HLA in healthy donors. The PCR was carried out with 60 Vbeta primers and 13 Jbeta primers. The table came from immunoSEQ multiplex PCR; TCRdb's copy has only in-frame clones and leaves some out. The data contain about 170,000 clones, roughly four fifths of them singletons. Sample: PBMCs. These receptors were obtained from a girl aged 2-9 years in good health and CMV-seropositive.

The gene calls are TRBV2 and TRBJ2-7; 8 positions agree with TRBD1. CDR1 is SNHLY, CDR2 FYNNEI, per germline. The CDR3 sequence is 16 residues long. The CDR3 DNA sequence: TGTGTCACCTCCCTAAGCGGACAGGGAAAGACCTACGAGCAGTACTTC. Encoded protein: CVTSLSGQGKTYEQYF.

This sequence joins TRBV5-1 and TRBJ2-1; 7 bases are shared with TRBD2. CDR1 is SGHRS and CDR2 is YFSETQ in the germline V gene. This CDR3 has 14 residues. The ends lost 0 bases at V and 7 bases at J; junction bases unmatched: 4. The CDR3 spells CASSLGGSGNEQFF. The CDR3, as DNA: TGCGCCAGCAGCTTGGGCGGGAGCGGGAATGAGCAGTTCTTC. Full variable domain (remainder filled in from reference TRBV5-1 and TRBJ2-1): KAGVTQTPRYLIKTRGQQVTLSCSPISGHRSVSWYQQTPGQGLQFLFEYFSETQRNKGNFPGRFSGRQFSNSRSEMNVSTLELGDSALYLCASSLGGSGNEQFFGPGTRLTVL.

V is TRBV30 and J is TRBJ2-7; TRBD1 matches at 12 bases. In germline, CDR1 is GTSNPN, CDR2 SVGIG (reference sequence). This CDR3 region has 15 residues. Losses at the gene ends were 4 bases for V and 5 bases for J; bases not matched to a gene: 9. The CDR3 loop reads CAWTVPGQGANEQYF. The CDR3 DNA reads TGTGCCTGGACGGTCCCGGGACAGGGGGCCAACGAGCAGTACTTC.

The V and J genes are TRBV28 and TRBJ2-5; 9 bases are shared with TRBD1. V was clipped by 6 bases and J by 7 bases; unmatched bases: 6. The CDR3 has 13 residues. Germline V gene data show CDR1 as MDHEN and CDR2 as SYDVKM. The CDR3 is CASRRTGEGTQYF. Written as DNA, the CDR3 is TGTGCCAGCAGGCGGACAGGGGAAGGGACCCAGTACTTC.

J is TRBJ1-5 and V is TRBV4-1, with D possibly matching TRBD1 (6 bases). Germline CDR1 MGHRA, CDR2 YSYEKL. The germline V and J ends were trimmed by 0 bases and 5 bases, with 14 bases remaining between them. This CDR3 comprises 16 residues. CDR3 residues: CASSQDAGAGDQPQHF. CDR3 in DNA: TGCGCCAGCAGCCAAGATGCGGGGGCGGGGGATCAGCCCCAGCATTTT.